The 10 T cell receptor beta chains in this list originate from one sample, sequenced in a study of T cell responses to AZD1222 COVID-19 vaccine. The repertoire was sequenced with immunoSEQ multiplex PCR; TCRdb's copy has only in-frame clones and lacks some. Here the sample spans approximately 110,000 clones, more than 85% being singletons. Sample: peripheral blood, taken on day 0 of AZD1222 vaccination. The receptor set was obtained from an adult in good health.

The CDR3 protein is CASSIGTSYEQYF. The CDR3, as DNA: TGTGCCAGCAGCATCGGGACTAGCTACGAGCAGTACTTC. The genes are TRBV7-9 and TRBJ2-7; 8 bases line up with TRBD2. The CDR3 totals 13 residues. CDR1 is SEHNR, CDR2 FQNEAQ, per germline (reference sequence). After removal of 5 bases from V and 3 bases from J, the junction contained 3 bases not matched to a gene.

V usage is TRBV30 and J usage is TRBJ1-1; 9 bases match TRBD1. Looked up from germline, CDR1 is GTSNPN and CDR2 is SVGIG (reference sequence). Trimming took 1 base from V and 11 from J; bases not matched to a gene: 5. The CDR3 sequence is 12 residues long. CDR3 bases: TGTGCCTGGAGTGAGGGGACAGGGAGCGCTTTCTTT. This translates into CAWSEGTGSAFF.

This clone was seen only once. The CDR3 loop reads CAWSVSLRRGAINEQFF. The DNA of the CDR3 is TGTGCCTGGAGTGTAAGCCTCCGGCGGGGGGCGATAAATGAGCAGTTCTTC. This rearrangement joins TRBV30 to TRBJ2-1; 8 nucleotides line up with TRBD2. CDR1 GTSNPN and CDR2 SVGIG come from the germline V gene (reference sequence). This CDR3 has 17 amino acids. The J segment lost 7 bases and the V segment lost 0 bases, leaving 14 bases of the junction unmatched.

The chain couples TRBV7-3 to TRBJ2-1; 8 positions agree with TRBD2. V shed 1 base and J 4 bases; nucleotides not matched to a gene: 3. The CDR3 runs 15 residues. In germline, CDR1 is SGHTA, CDR2 FQGTGA. As DNA, the CDR3 is TGTGCCAGCAGCTTAATGAGCGGGGGTTACAATGAGCAGTTCTTC. It specifies CASSLMSGGYNEQFF.

The sample holds one count of this clone. The V call is TRBV6-2 or TRBV6-3, the J call TRBJ2-4; TRBD2 matches 11 bases. CDR1 and CDR2 (germline): MNHEY, SVGEGT. This CDR3 has 14 amino acids. With V trimmed by 2 bases and J by 6 bases, 0 bases remained unmatched. The CDR3, as DNA: TGTGCCAGCAGTTACCTAGCGGGGGGAAACATTCAGTACTTC. Its protein product is CASSYLAGGNIQYF.

This chain links TRBV18 with TRBJ2-7; TRBD2 matches 13 bases. With 8 bases clipped from V and 4 bases from J, the junction kept 5 bases outside the gene matches. The CDR3 runs to 14 residues. CDR1 is KGHSH, CDR2 LQKENI, per germline. DNA for the CDR3: TGTGCCAGCCAACCACTAGCGGGAGGGTACGAGCAGTACTTC. Translation gives CASQPLAGGYEQYF.

This chain links TRBV10-3 with TRBJ2-1; 10 bases agree with TRBD2. CDR3 length equals 14 residues. Trimming removed 6 bases from V and 15 bases from J; junction bases left unmatched: 14. CDR1 and CDR2 (germline): ENHRY, SYGVKD. The CDR3 DNA is TGTGCCATCAGACCTCCCGGGACTAGCGACGAACTGTTCTTC. Translated, it gives CAIRPPGTSDELFF.

This rearrangement joins TRBV19 to TRBJ1-5, with D uncertain. The CDR3 runs 14 residues. Germline V gene sequence: CDR1 LNHDA, CDR2 SQIVND (reference sequence). Trimming shortened V by 9 bases and J by 0 bases, and 12 bases separated the two germline ends. CDR3 coding DNA: TGTGCCAGCGCGGGAGTATATAGCAATCAGCCCCAGCATTTT. It codes for CASAGVYSNQPQHF.

The rearrangement joins TRBV6-1 to TRBJ1-5; no reliable D call. CDR3 length: 14 residues. The germline gives CDR1 MNHNS, CDR2 SASEGT. V lost 3 bases and J 3 bases, leaving 9 bases between the germline ends. CDR3 nucleotide sequence: TGTGCCAGCAGTGATAGACGGATCAATCAGCCCCAGCATTTT. It is translated as CASSDRRINQPQHF.

This chain joins TRBV4-1 and TRBJ1-1; TRBD1 is a possible D gene (5 bases). Germline CDR1 and CDR2: MGHRA and YSYEKL. The CDR3 has 13 residues. V was pared by 0 bases and J by 8 bases, with 10 bases between. CDR3 residues: CASSQDQGREAFF. DNA of the CDR3: TGCGCCAGCAGCCAAGATCAGGGACGCGAAGCTTTCTTT.